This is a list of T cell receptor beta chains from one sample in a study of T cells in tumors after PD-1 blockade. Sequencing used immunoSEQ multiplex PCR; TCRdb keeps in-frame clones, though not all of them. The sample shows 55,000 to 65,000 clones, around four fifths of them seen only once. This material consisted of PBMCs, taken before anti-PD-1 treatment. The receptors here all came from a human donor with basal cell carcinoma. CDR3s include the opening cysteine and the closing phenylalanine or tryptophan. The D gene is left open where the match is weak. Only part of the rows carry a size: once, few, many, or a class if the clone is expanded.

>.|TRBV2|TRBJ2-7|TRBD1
TGTGCCACAACACGACAGGGGGGCTCCGAGCAGTACTTC
CATTRQGGSEQYF
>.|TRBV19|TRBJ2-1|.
TGTGCCACTAAAACATTTAGGGGGGGGGACTCCTACAATGAGCAGTTCTTC
CATKTFRGGDSYNEQFF
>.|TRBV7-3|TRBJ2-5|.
TGTGCCAGCAGCAGAGGGAGTTGGGAGACCCAGTACTTC
CASSRGSWETQYF
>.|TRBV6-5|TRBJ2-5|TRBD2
TGTGCCAGCGGGAGGGGTACAGGAAAAGAGACCCAGTACTTC
CASGRGTGKETQYF
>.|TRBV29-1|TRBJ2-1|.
TGCAGCGTTGAAGACCACATTTTCCCCAACAATGAGCAGTTCTTC
CSVEDHIFPNNEQFF
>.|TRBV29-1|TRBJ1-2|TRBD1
TGCAGCGTGCAACGGACAGGGAACTATGGCTACACCTTC
CSVQRTGNYGYTF
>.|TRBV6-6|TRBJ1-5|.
TGTGCCAGCAGTCGACAGAACAATCAGCCCCAGCATTTT
CASSRQNNQPQHF
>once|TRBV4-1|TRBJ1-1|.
TGCGCCAGCAGCCAAGATTCCGGACAAAACACTGAAGCTTTCTTT
CASSQDSGQNTEAFF
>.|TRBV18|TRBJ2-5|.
TGTGCCAGCTCACCTAAGGAAGAGACCCAGTACTTC
CASSPKEETQYF
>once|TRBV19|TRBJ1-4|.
TGTGCCAGTAGTGCCCCCAACAGGTCAAGGAATGAAAAACTGTTTTTT
CASSAPNRSRNEKLFF
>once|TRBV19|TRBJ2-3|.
TGTGCCAGTAGTATGGCCGGCCGGGGTGGGACAGATACGCAGTATTTT
CASSMAGRGGTDTQYF
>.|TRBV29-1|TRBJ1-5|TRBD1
TGCAGCGTTCGGGACAGGGGGCAAGATCAGCCCCAGCATTTT
CSVRDRGQDQPQHF
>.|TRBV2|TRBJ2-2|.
TGTGCCAGCAGTGAAGTCGGATCTCCCGGGGAGCTGTTTTTT
CASSEVGSPGELFF
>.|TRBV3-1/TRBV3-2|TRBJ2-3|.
TGTGCCAGCAGCCAAGATCGTGGGACAAGCACAGATACGCAGTATTTT
CASSQDRGTSTDTQYF
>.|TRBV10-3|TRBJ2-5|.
TGTGCCATCAGTGAGTCAGGGATAGGGGAGACCCAGTACTTC
CAISESGIGETQYF
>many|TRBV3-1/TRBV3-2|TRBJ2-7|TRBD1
TGTGCCAGCAGCCCCCAAATAGGGGGCGTCGAGCAGTACTTC
CASSPQIGGVEQYF
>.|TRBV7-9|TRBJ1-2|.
TGTGCCAGCAGCTGGCCCCGGGACACTAAGGAGAACTATGGCTACACCTTC
CASSWPRDTKENYGYTF
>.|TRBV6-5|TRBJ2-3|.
TGTGCCAGCAGTCACGTTACGCCCAGTACGCAGTATTTT
CASSHVTPSTQYF
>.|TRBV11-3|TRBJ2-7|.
TGTGCCAGCAGCCCACCTCCACTCACGAAGCAGTACTTC
CASSPPPLTKQYF
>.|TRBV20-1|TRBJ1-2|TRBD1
TGCAGTGCTAGTGGTGACAGGGAGAAAGGGATCTATGGCTACACCTTC
CSASGDREKGIYGYTF
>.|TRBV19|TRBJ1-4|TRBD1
TGTGCCAGTAGTATAGGGGGACAGGTGAATGAAAAACTGTTTTTT
CASSIGGQVNEKLFF
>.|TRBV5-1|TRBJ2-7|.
TGCGCCAGCAGCTTGGTTCAGGGCTCAATTGGCGAGCAGTACTTC
CASSLVQGSIGEQYF
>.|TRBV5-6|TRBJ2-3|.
TGTGCCAGCAGCAGCACAGATACGCAGTATTTT
CASSSTDTQYF
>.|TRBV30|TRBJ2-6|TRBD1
TGTGCCTGGAGTACGGACAGGACTTCCGGGGCCAACGTCCTGACTTTC
CAWSTDRTSGANVLTF
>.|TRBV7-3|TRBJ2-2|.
TGTGCCAGCAGCTTAGGATCGCCCGGGGAGCTGTTTTTT
CASSLGSPGELFF
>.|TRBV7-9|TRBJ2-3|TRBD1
TGTGCCAGCAGCAAATGGACAGGGCTAACAGATACGCAGTATTTT
CASSKWTGLTDTQYF
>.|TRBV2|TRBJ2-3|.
TGTGCCAGCACCCTGGGGAAGGGGGCAGATACGCAGTATTTT
CASTLGKGADTQYF
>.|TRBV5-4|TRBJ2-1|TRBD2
TGTGCCAGCAGGACCGGACTAGCGGGGGGTCGCTCCTACAATGAGCAGTTCTTC
CASRTGLAGGRSYNEQFF
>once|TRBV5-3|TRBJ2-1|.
TGTGCCAGAAGCTTGTCTTCGGGTAGCTACAATGAGCAGTTCTTC
CARSLSSGSYNEQFF
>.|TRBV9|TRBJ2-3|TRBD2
TGTGCCAGCAGCGCGGCTATAATCGGACTAGCGGGGGGGCTTAGGGATACGCAGTATTTT
CASSAAIIGLAGGLRDTQYF
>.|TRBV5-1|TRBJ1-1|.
TGCGCCAGCAGCTTGGAGGGAGCAGCTTTCTTT
CASSLEGAAFF
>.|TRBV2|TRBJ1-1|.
TGTGCCAGCATTAACAGGGTTAACACTGAAGCTTTCTTT
CASINRVNTEAFF
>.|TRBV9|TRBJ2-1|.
TGTGCCAGCAGTGAGGGTACAGGTGGATGGAGTGAGCAGTTCTTC
CASSEGTGGWSEQFF
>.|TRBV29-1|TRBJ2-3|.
TGCAGCGTTGGAGCCCATGCTAGCACAGATACGCAGTATTTT
CSVGAHASTDTQYF
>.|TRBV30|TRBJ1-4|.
TGTGCCTGGAGTGAAGGGGTCTCATCATTTCTTGCAACTAATGAAAAACTGTTTTTT
CAWSEGVSSFLATNEKLFF
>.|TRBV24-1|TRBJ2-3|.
TGTACCACCAGTGACCCCGGGACACCCACAGATACGCAGTATTTT
CTTSDPGTPTDTQYF
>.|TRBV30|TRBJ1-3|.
TGTGCCTGGAGTGTACCCGCAGGGTTTGGAAACACCATATATTTT
CAWSVPAGFGNTIYF
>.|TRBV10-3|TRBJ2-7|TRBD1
TGTGCCATCAGTGAACCGGGGAGGGACAGGGGTTACGAGCAGTACTTC
CAISEPGRDRGYEQYF
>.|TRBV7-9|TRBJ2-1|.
TGTGCCAGCAGCTTAGTTGAGTCGGTAAATGAGCAGTTCTTC
CASSLVESVNEQFF
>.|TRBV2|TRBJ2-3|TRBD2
TGTGCCAGCAGTGAAAGGGTCCTAGCGGGGGTAGTAGATACGCAGTATTTT
CASSERVLAGVVDTQYF
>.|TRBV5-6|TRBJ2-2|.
TGTGCCAGCAGCTTGGACGGCACCGGGGAGCTGTTTTTT
CASSLDGTGELFF
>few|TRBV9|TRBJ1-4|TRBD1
TGTGCCAGCAGCGGGACAGGGGGCCAAGAAAAACTGTTTTTT
CASSGTGGQEKLFF
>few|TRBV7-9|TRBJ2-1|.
TGTGCCAGCAGCTTTCCCCCCCAGGGACATGAGCAGTTCTTC
CASSFPPQGHEQFF
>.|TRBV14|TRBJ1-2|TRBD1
TGTGCCAGCAGCCGGGGACAGTTCTATGGCTACACCTTC
CASSRGQFYGYTF
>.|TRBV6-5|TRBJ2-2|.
TGTGCCAGCAGTTACTTCGGGACTCTAAACACCGGGGAGCTGTTTTTT
CASSYFGTLNTGELFF
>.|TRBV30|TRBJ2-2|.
TGTGCCTGGATCAGGGCGTTGGACACCGGGGAGCTGTTTTTT
CAWIRALDTGELFF
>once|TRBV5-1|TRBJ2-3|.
TGCGCCAGCAGCTATGCCAGGGGCAACACAGATACGCAGTATTTT
CASSYARGNTDTQYF
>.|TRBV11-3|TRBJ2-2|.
TGTGCCAGCAGCTTAGGGGGGAACACCGGGGAGCTGTTTTTT
CASSLGGNTGELFF
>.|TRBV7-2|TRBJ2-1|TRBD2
TGTGCCAGCAGCTTCCCCGACGCCGGGACTAGCGGGGGTAATGAGCAGTTCTTC
CASSFPDAGTSGGNEQFF
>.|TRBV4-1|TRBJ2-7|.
TGCGCCAGCAGCCAGGCTCAGGGATCAAGCTCCTACGAGCAGTACTTC
CASSQAQGSSSYEQYF
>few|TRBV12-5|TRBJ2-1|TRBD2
TGTGCTAGTGGTTTGCGGACTAGCGGGGTAGATGTCAATGAGCAGTTCTTC
CASGLRTSGVDVNEQFF
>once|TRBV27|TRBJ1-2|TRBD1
TGTGCCAGCAGTTTGTCGCGACAGGGGGTTTATAGCTATGGCTACACCTTC
CASSLSRQGVYSYGYTF
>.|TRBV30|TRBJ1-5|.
TGTGCCTGGAGTGTACTAGGTAGCAATCAGCCCCAGCATTTT
CAWSVLGSNQPQHF
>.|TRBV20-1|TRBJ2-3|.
TGCAGTACATACGGAGATACGCAGTATTTT
CSTYGDTQYF
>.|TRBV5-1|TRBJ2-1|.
TGCGCCAGCAGCTCAGGGGAGACCTACAATGAGCAGTTCTTC
CASSSGETYNEQFF